The clone carrying this T cell receptor (beta chain) appeared a few times. The antigen is undetermined. These data are taken from a study of T cells in Graves' hyperthyroidism and ophthalmopathy. Lactation, pregnancy, other autoimmune disease or uncontrolled infection excluded patients. The authors took PBMCs from roughly 10 ml fresh peripheral blood. Findings and caveats of the study: Blood also carried most thyroid clonotypes expanded above 0.001.

Germline lookup yields CDR1 DFQATT and CDR2 SNEGSKA (reference sequence). The CDR3 is 17 amino acids. V trimming: 1 base; J trimming: 4 bases; junction bases outside the gene matches: 14. There were TCR beta CDR3 regions amplified from RNA transcripts. Using the HTBI primer set, a first-round RT-PCR was run on the TCR CDR3. TCRdb independently ran MiXCR on the multiplex PCR reads; one entry per CDR3 protein. The sample holds approximately 600,000 distinct CDR3 sequences; around 20% are singletons and the top ten take around a third. The sequence came from a man aged 25 to 45 with Graves' ophthalmopathy. This rearrangement joins TRBV20-1 to TRBJ2-3, with 7 nucleotides matching TRBD2. Sequencing was performed on blood. This CDR3 reads CSARVLVAGVQPDTQYF. The CDR3 coding sequence is TGCAGTGCTAGAGTGTTGGTGGCGGGAGTTCAGCCAGATACGCAGTATTTT.